The clone carrying this T cell receptor (beta chain) was detected once. Method: immunoSEQ multiplex PCR; TCRdb's copy keeps in-frame clones and lacks some. The table includes some 150,000 clones, approximately 91% detected once. These data come from a study of T cell responses to AZD1222 COVID-19 vaccine. Germline V gives CDR1 SGHVS, CDR2 FQNEAQ. This CDR3 is built from 13 residues. Deletions cut 5 bases from V and 2 bases from J, with 9 bases between. The chain combines TRBV7-8 with TRBJ1-2, with D possibly matching TRBD1 (6 bases). The specimen comprised peripheral blood, sampled 28 days after the second AZD1222 dose. The TCR was taken from an adult who received the AZD1222 COVID-19 vaccine. CDR3 loop: CASSQRGNYGYTF. The CDR3 DNA reads as TGTGCCAGCAGCCAGAGGGGGAACTATGGCTACACCTTC.